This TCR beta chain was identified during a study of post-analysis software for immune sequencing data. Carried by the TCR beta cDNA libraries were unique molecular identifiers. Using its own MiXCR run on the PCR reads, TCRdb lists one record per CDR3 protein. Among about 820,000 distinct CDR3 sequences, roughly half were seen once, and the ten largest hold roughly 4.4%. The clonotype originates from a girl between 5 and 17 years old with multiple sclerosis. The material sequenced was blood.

The CDR3 is CSARGARGYGYTF. CDR3 in DNA: TGCAGTGCTAGGGGGGCGCGGGGCTATGGCTACACCTTC. The chain couples TRBV20-1 to TRBJ1-2, with D perhaps TRBD1 (6 bases). The CDR3 runs to 13 residues. CDR1 is DFQATT and CDR2 is SNEGSKA in the germline V gene (reference sequence). V lost 3 bases and J lost 4, with 12 bases in between.